These 30 T cell receptor beta chains share one sample of origin, sequenced in a study of T cell responses to AZD1222 COVID-19 vaccine (dated by TCRdb to the early 2020s). The sample's time point label, decoded: about 28 days (+/-7) after the second vaccine dose. Read against the paper, the sample's treatment or condition label means: meningococcal conjugate vaccine given as trial control. Receptors were amplified or captured by the immunoSEQ multiplex PCR assay. TCRdb obtained this table from immuneACCESS and retained in-frame rearrangements with V and J assigned. These tables miss some clones; where compared with another copy, unresolved V genes account for less than half of the shortfall, and the remainder is unexplained. The sample profile shows roughly 200,000 clones; around 90% of them were found once. The ten largest clones add up to around 3.6% of the sample. The input for sequencing was peripheral blood, taken 28 days after the second dose of the MenACWY control vaccine. The receptors were sampled from an adult who received the MenACWY meningococcal vaccine as a control.

This clone has a handful of counts. CDR3 sequence reads: CAWSMRGTGELFF. The DNA of the CDR3 is TGTGCCTGGAGTATGCGGGGCACCGGGGAGCTGTTTTTT. The rearrangement links TRBV30 to TRBJ2-2, with D possibly being TRBD2 (6 bases). The CDR3 is 13 residues long. Germline-derived CDR1 and CDR2 are GTSNPN and SVGIG (reference sequence). V was cut by 2 bases and J by 4 bases, with 8 bases left in between.

The V gene is TRBV9, the J gene TRBJ1-4, with TRBD1 as a possible D gene (6 bases). The CDR3 extends over 15 amino acids. Germline V gene sequence: CDR1 SGDLS, CDR2 YYNGEE. Trimming took 3 bases from V and 6 from J, leaving 15 bases between them. DNA of the CDR3: TGTGCCAGCAGCGAAACCGGGACAAAGTATGAAAAACTGTTTTTT. Translation: CASSETGTKYEKLFF.

The chain uses TRBV5-5 and TRBJ2-1; 8 positions match TRBD2. Germline CDR1 is SGHKS and CDR2 is YYEKEE (reference sequence). This CDR3 has 16 amino acids. The V and J ends lost 3 bases and 2 bases, in that order; junction bases with no gene match: 7. For the CDR3, the DNA is TGTGCCAGCAGCTCCCCGGCGGGGGGAACCTACAATGAGCAGTTCTTC. It specifies CASSSPAGGTYNEQFF.

V and J are TRBV24-1 and TRBJ1-5; D remains ambiguous. Trimming removed 6 bases from V and 7 bases from J, with 12 bases in between. The CDR3 has 13 residues. Germline CDR1 KGHDR, CDR2 SFDVKD. For the CDR3, the DNA is TGTGCCACCAGTCCGGGGTACGGGCAGCCCCAGCATTTT. Its translation: CATSPGYGQPQHF.

The J gene is TRBJ1-2, the V gene TRBV7-8; 7 nucleotides line up with TRBD1. Germline V gene sequence: CDR1 SGHVS, CDR2 FQNEAQ. After removal of 4 bases from V and 6 bases from J, the junction contained 2 bases not matched to a gene. The length of the CDR3 is 12 residues. The CDR3 DNA reads TGTGCCAGCAGCTCCCAGGGGGATGGCTACACCTTC. Amino acid sequence: CASSSQGDGYTF.

This clone occurred a few times. The chain carries TRBV2 and TRBJ1-2; 8 bases fit TRBD1. Germline CDR1 and CDR2: SNHLY and FYNNEI. This CDR3 region has 13 residues. J lost 7 bases, V lost 8 bases, and 9 bases had no gene match. The CDR3 bases are TGTGCCAGCCCGACAGGGGCGGCTGGTGGCTACACCTTC. It specifies CASPTGAAGGYTF.

This chain links TRBV2 with TRBJ1-5, with 12 bases matching TRBD1. This CDR3 is built from 15 residues. V shed 3 bases, J shed 7 bases, and the junction held 4 bases outside the gene matches. CDR1 is SNHLY, CDR2 FYNNEI, per germline. Here the CDR3 DNA reads TGTGCCAGCAGTGAGGGACAGGGGGCTGGCCAGCCCCAGCATTTT. Translating it yields CASSEGQGAGQPQHF.

This chain connects TRBV5-5 to TRBJ2-3, with a possible D match to TRBD2 (5 bases). Trimming took off 7 bases at V and 4 bases at J, with 19 bases between the two ends. This CDR3 spans 15 amino acids. The germline CDR1 and CDR2 sequences are SGHKS and YYEKEE (reference sequence). In DNA form, the CDR3 reads TGTGCCAGCGCCCCGTTCGAGGGAACCCCAGATACGCAGTATTTT. Amino acids: CASAPFEGTPDTQYF.

The genes are TRBV9 and TRBJ1-1, with TRBD1 matching over 9 bases. From germline, CDR1 is SGDLS and CDR2 YYNGEE. The CDR3 contains 17 residues. Trimming removed 3 bases from V and 3 bases from J; junction bases left unmatched: 12. The CDR3 bases are TGTGCCAGCAGCGCAGTCCCGGGACAGGGAGAGGACACTGAAGCTTTCTTT. This sequence encodes CASSAVPGQGEDTEAFF.

This chain uses TRBV28 with TRBJ1-2; maybe TRBD1 (5 bases). The CDR3 has 14 amino acids. CDR1 is MDHEN, CDR2 SYDVKM, per germline. V gave up 6 bases and J gave up 4 bases, with 15 bases separating them. CDR3 DNA sequence: TGTGCCAGCAGCCCCCCCCAGGGTATCTATGGCTACACCTTC. This translates into CASSPPQGIYGYTF.

The chain has TRBV27 and TRBJ1-6; the match to TRBD1 covers 8 bases. CDR3 length equals 13 residues. Germline CDR1 and CDR2: MNHEY and SMNVEV (reference sequence). V dropped 9 bases and J dropped 14; count of bases not matched to a gene: 12. In DNA form, the CDR3 reads TGTGCCAGTTTGGACAGGGCCAGTCGGACCCTCCACTTT. Encoded protein: CASLDRASRTLHF.

Regarding this clone: The missing conserved phenylalanine or tryptophan at the end of this CDR3 makes a read error likely. The limits of the CDR3 on the DNA are not certain, so only TCRdb's listed CDR3 is given. The chain joins TRBV7-9 to TRBJ1-2; whether TRBD1, the table's D call, matches the DNA was not checked. A total of 11 residues make up the CDR3, ends included. The germline V gene has CDR1 SEHNR and CDR2 FQNEAQ (reference sequence). This CDR3 reads CASSPTGQLRL.

The rearrangement uses TRBV4-2 and TRBJ1-6, with TRBD1 matching 7 bases. J gave up 8 bases and V 0 bases, and 4 bases lay outside the gene matches. CDR1 LGHNA and CDR2 YNFKEQ come from the germline V gene. The CDR3 length is 15 residues. The CDR3 region is CASSQDQQGDSPLHF. CDR3 coding DNA: TGTGCCAGCAGCCAAGATCAGCAGGGGGATTCACCCCTCCACTTT.

This clone was seen a single time. The rearrangement uses TRBV7-8 and TRBJ1-5; tentatively, D is TRBD1 (6 bases). CDR1 and CDR2 from the germline V gene are SGHVS and FQNEAQ. The V and J ends lost 1 base and 7 bases respectively, with 14 bases between them. This CDR3 has 15 residues. The DNA for the CDR3 is TGTGCCAGCAGCTTAGATACAGGGCTAGACCAGCCCCAGCATTTT. Translating it yields CASSLDTGLDQPQHF. Complete variable domain (other parts from reference TRBV7-8 and TRBJ1-5): GAGVSQSPRYKVAKRGQDVALRCDPISGHVSLFWYQQALGQGPEFLTYFQNEAQLDKSGLPSDRFFAERPEGSVSTLKIQRTQQEDSAVYLCASSLDTGLDQPQHFGDGTRLSIL.

The chain is built from TRBV11-1 and TRBJ2-7; either TRBD1 or TRBD2 may fit D (6 bases each). V shed 6 bases and J shed 0 bases, with 15 bases lying between them. CDR3 length equals 15 residues. Germline V gene sequence: CDR1 SGHAT, CDR2 FQDESV (reference sequence). The CDR3 DNA reads TGTGCCAGCAGTCGAAGGGGGGCCAACTCCTACGAGCAGTACTTC. Translation gives CASSRRGANSYEQYF.

The chain recombines TRBV9 with TRBJ2-3; no clear D. Germline-derived CDR1 and CDR2 are SGDLS and YYNGEE. The V gene lost 0 bases and the J gene lost 4 bases, with 9 bases spanning the gap. The CDR3 spans 14 residues. The CDR3 protein is CASSVVGGSDTQYF. The CDR3 nucleotides are TGTGCCAGCAGCGTAGTAGGTGGGTCAGATACGCAGTATTTT.

The rearrangement uses TRBV5-1 and TRBJ1-2, with D hard to call. CDR1 and CDR2 (germline): SGHRS, YFSETQ. V was trimmed by 0 bases and J by 5 bases, leaving 8 bases between them. The CDR3 extends over 13 amino acids. The CDR3 coding sequence is TGCGCCAGCAGCTTGGTCCTGGGGTATGGCTACACCTTC. This sequence encodes CASSLVLGYGYTF.

This chain connects TRBV4-2 to TRBJ1-3, with TRBD1 as a possible D gene (5 bases). The germline V and J ends were trimmed by 1 base and 0 bases, with 7 bases remaining between them. CDR3 length equals 15 residues. CDR1 is LGHNA and CDR2 is YNFKEQ in the germline V gene. CDR3 DNA sequence: TGTGCCAGCAGCCAAGGACAGTTCTCTGGAAACACCATATATTTT. Translating it yields CASSQGQFSGNTIYF.

The genes are TRBV3-1 (or the pseudogene TRBV3-2) and TRBJ2-2; tentatively, D is TRBD1 (6 bases). CDR3 length: 14 residues. V gave up 3 bases and J gave up 6 bases, with 11 bases separating them. CDR1 is LGHDT and CDR2 is YNNKEL in the germline V gene (reference sequence). CDR3 loop: CASSQGPGAGELFF. CDR3 in DNA: TGTGCCAGCAGCCAGGGACCAGGGGCCGGGGAGCTGTTTTTT.

V and J are TRBV9 and TRBJ2-7, with 10 bases aligning to TRBD2. This CDR3 is built from 14 residues. Germline CDR1 and CDR2: SGDLS and YYNGEE. Losses at the gene ends were 4 bases for V and 4 bases for J; bases not matched to a gene: 5. The CDR3 DNA reads as TGTGCCAGCAGCACAGGGACTAGCGAGTACGAGCAGTACTTC. Protein product: CASSTGTSEYEQYF.

This clone was recorded only once. The chain couples TRBV29-1 to TRBJ1-2, with a tentative D call TRBD1 (6 bases). The CDR3 length is 12 residues. The V gene lost 2 bases and the J gene lost 8 bases, with 12 bases spanning the gap. The germline V gene encodes CDR1 SQVTM and CDR2 ANQGSEA. Here the CDR3 reads CSVEYRAVGYTF. CDR3 in DNA: TGCAGCGTTGAATACAGGGCTGTCGGCTACACCTTC.

V usage is TRBV18 and J usage is TRBJ2-6, with 8 bases lining up with TRBD2. This CDR3 contains 18 residues. Germline CDR1 is KGHSH and CDR2 is LQKENI. V lost 5 bases and J lost 1; bases outside the gene matches: 10. CDR3 nucleotides: TGTGCCAGCTCAAAGAAGGACAGCGGGAGTTCTGGGGCCAACGTCCTGACTTTC. Protein: CASSKKDSGSSGANVLTF.

This clone was picked up one time. The chain combines TRBV6-2 or TRBV6-3 with TRBJ1-1, with 7 bases fitting TRBD1. Per the germline V gene, CDR1 is MNHEY and CDR2 is SVGEGT. Trimming cost V 1 base and J 5 bases; bases outside gene matches: 4. This CDR3 contains 14 residues. The CDR3 sequence: CASSYLGGVTEAFF. CDR3 DNA sequence: TGTGCCAGCAGTTACTTAGGGGGCGTAACTGAAGCTTTCTTT.

This clone was observed a single time. The chain has TRBV6-5 and TRBJ1-1, with 11 positions matching TRBD1. The CDR3 length is 16 residues. Germline CDR1 reads MNHEY; CDR2 reads SVGAGI. V lost 0 bases, J lost 6 bases, and 6 bases stayed unmatched. CDR3: CASSYSGTGGTSEAFF. CDR3 nucleotide sequence: TGTGCCAGCAGTTACTCGGGGACAGGGGGTACGTCTGAAGCTTTCTTT.

This rearrangement joins TRBV19 to TRBJ1-2, with D possibly being TRBD1 (6 bases). The CDR3 consists of 13 residues. Germline V gene sequence: CDR1 LNHDA, CDR2 SQIVND (reference sequence). Trimming left V 5 bases short and J 4 bases short, with 11 bases between. Here the CDR3 DNA reads TGTGCCAGTAGTCCGTGGACAGTCTATGGCTACACCTTC. Encoded protein: CASSPWTVYGYTF.

V gene TRBV28 combines with J gene TRBJ1-1; D is unresolved. The germline gives CDR1 MDHEN, CDR2 SYDVKM. V was shortened by 6 bases and J by 3 bases, with 14 bases between the two germline ends. There are 14 residues in the CDR3. The CDR3 loop reads CASSRFFVDTEAFF. Written as DNA, the CDR3 is TGTGCCAGCAGCCGTTTTTTTGTCGACACTGAAGCTTTCTTT.

J is TRBJ1-1 and V is TRBV7-2; D is uncertain. Germline V lookup: CDR1 SGHTA, CDR2 FQGNSA. Deletions cut 5 bases from V and 2 bases from J, with 15 bases between. CDR3 length: 15 amino acids. The CDR3 protein is CASSLDFSRNTEAFF. CDR3 bases: TGTGCCAGCAGCCTAGATTTTAGCAGAAACACTGAAGCTTTCTTT.

J is TRBJ2-1 and V is TRBV28, with 10 bases identical to TRBD2. The length of the CDR3 is 15 residues. After removal of 6 bases from V and 15 bases from J, the junction contained 17 bases not matched to a gene. Germline V gives CDR1 MDHEN, CDR2 SYDVKM. The CDR3 DNA reads as TGTGCCAGCAGCCAGACTAGCGGGCAAAACCCAGGGGTGTTCTTC. Protein: CASSQTSGQNPGVFF.

The chain employs TRBV5-1 and TRBJ2-7; D is perhaps TRBD1 (6 bases). Germline CDR1 is SGHRS and CDR2 is YFSETQ. The CDR3 covers 14 residues. The germline V and J ends were trimmed by 4 bases and 3 bases, with 14 bases remaining between them. CDR3 sequence reads: CASSPRQGLYEQYF. The CDR3 DNA reads as TGCGCCAGCAGCCCCAGGCAGGGGCTCTACGAGCAGTACTTC.

V gene TRBV11-2 combines with J gene TRBJ2-5; D perhaps matches TRBD1 (6 bases). The ends were cut back, 4 bases at V and 0 bases at J, with 9 bases in the middle. Germline V gene sequence: CDR1 SGHAT, CDR2 FQNNGV. The CDR3 runs 14 residues. CDR3 DNA sequence: TGTGCCAGCAGCTGGGGGCCGTACCAAGAGACCCAGTACTTC. Translating gives CASSWGPYQETQYF.